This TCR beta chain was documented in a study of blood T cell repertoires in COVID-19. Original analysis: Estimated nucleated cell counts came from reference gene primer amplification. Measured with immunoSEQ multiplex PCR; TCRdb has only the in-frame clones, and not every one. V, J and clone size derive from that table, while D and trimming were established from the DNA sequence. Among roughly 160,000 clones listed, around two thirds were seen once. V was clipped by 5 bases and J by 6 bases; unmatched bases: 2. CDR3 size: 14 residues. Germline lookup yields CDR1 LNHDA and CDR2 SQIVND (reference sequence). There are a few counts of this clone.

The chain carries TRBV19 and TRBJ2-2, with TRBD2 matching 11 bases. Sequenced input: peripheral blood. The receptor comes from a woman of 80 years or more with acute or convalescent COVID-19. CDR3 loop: CASSGGLAAGELFF. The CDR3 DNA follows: TGTGCCAGTAGTGGGGGACTAGCGGCCGGGGAGCTGTTTTTT.